The source of this TCR beta chain is a study of cytomegalovirus exposure and HLA in healthy donors. In the study overall: Unique TCRs from HLA-typed donors, some 85 million of them, were held in an early data release. Findings and caveats of the study: In vitro confirmation showed a few CMV-associated chains to be CMV antigen specific.

Trimming pared 0 bases from V and 1 base from J, leaving 12 bases between. Germline V gives CDR1 SGHTS, CDR2 YDEGEE. The CDR3 covers 16 residues. The PCR had 60 Vbeta and 13 Jbeta primers. The table came from immunoSEQ multiplex PCR; TCRdb's copy has only in-frame clones and leaves some out. The sample carries around 170,000 clones, approximately 88% recorded once. As to this clone: What it binds is not known.

Material: PBMCs. The chain links TRBV5-8 to TRBJ2-3; D is perhaps TRBD2 (6 bases). The sequence was obtained from a woman between 18 and 30 years old in good health and CMV-seronegative. This CDR3 is CASSLVRGEGTDTQYF. The CDR3 DNA sequence: TGTGCCAGCAGCTTGGTGCGGGGCGAGGGCACAGATACGCAGTATTTT.